The present T cell receptor beta chain was sequenced within a study of radiotherapy plus CTLA-4 blockade in lung cancer. The germline V and J ends were trimmed by 0 bases and 2 bases, with 7 bases remaining between them. The CDR3 extends over 14 amino acids. Germline lookup yields CDR1 MNHEY and CDR2 SVGAGI. TCRdb's copy holds only in-frame clones and misses some; the assay was immunoSEQ multiplex PCR. The sample comprises 80,000 to 100,000 clones, around 90% of which are singletons, and 4.5% to 6% rests with the top ten. The sequence was obtained from a human donor with non-small cell lung cancer that progressed on radiotherapy plus ipilimumab. The sample was peripheral blood, taken from a patient treated with radiotherapy plus ipilimumab. The chain links TRBV6-5 to TRBJ1-1; the D is unclear. This chain's CDR3 is CASSYSILNTEAFF. CDR3 bases: TGTGCCAGCAGTTACTCGATCCTAAACACTGAAGCTTTCTTT.